This is a list of T cell receptor beta chains from one sample in a study of T cells in Graves' hyperthyroidism and ophthalmopathy. TCRdb ran MiXCR on the multiplex PCR reads and lists one entry per CDR3 protein. Altogether about 360,000 distinct CDR3 sequences are present, about a fifth being singletons, with the ten largest covering about 3.7%. The sample was blood. These receptors originate from a woman younger than 30 with Graves' hyperthyroidism. Each CDR3 is given with its conserved first and last residue. D genes are given only for firm matches. Size is stated for part of the rows, as once, few or many counts, or as a class when the clone is expanded.

v_gene	abundance	d_gene	j_gene	CDR3aa	CDR3nt
TRBV2	few	-	TRBJ1-5	CASSLSTAGEEPQHF	TGTGCCAGCAGCCTATCGACAGCCGGCGAGGAGCCCCAGCATTTT
TRBV6-1	many	-	TRBJ1-2	CASSLMGQVYGYTF	TGTGCCAGTTCTTTGATGGGGCAAGTCTATGGCTACACCTTC
TRBV6-8	many	-	TRBJ2-7	CASSWRRVTYEQYF	TGTGCCAGCAGTTGGCGCAGGGTGACCTACGAGCAGTACTTC
TRBV6-1	many	-	TRBJ1-1	CASSEGTDTEAFF	TGTGCCAGCAGTGAGGGTACGGACACTGAAGCTTTCTTT
TRBV7-8	many	-	TRBJ2-5	CASSLYSPETQYF	TGTGCCAGCAGCTTGTACTCTCCAGAGACCCAGTACTTC
TRBV28	many	-	TRBJ1-5	CASSLGQSHQPQHF	TGTGCCAGCAGTTTAGGGCAGTCTCATCAGCCCCAGCATTTT
TRBV20-1	many	-	TRBJ1-1	CSARSLNWGEKNTEAFF	TGCAGTGCTAGATCCTTGAATTGGGGGGAGAAGAACACTGAAGCTTTCTTT
TRBV20-1	many	-	TRBJ1-2	CSARDGQRMSYTF	TGCAGTGCTAGAGATGGACAGCGAATGAGCTACACCTTC
TRBV20-1	many	-	TRBJ1-3	CSAPDPSGNTIYF	TGCAGTGCCCCGGACCCCTCTGGAAACACCATATATTTT
TRBV5-6	many	-	TRBJ1-5	CASSLGAGQPQHF	TGTGCCAGCAGCTTGGGTGCTGGTCAGCCCCAGCATTTT
TRBV5-1	few	-	TRBJ2-5	CASSQFQQTQYF	TGCGCCAGCAGCCAGTTTCAGCAGACCCAGTACTTC
TRBV6-1	-	-	TRBJ2-7	CASRGGARQQYF	TGTGCCAGCAGGGGGGGGGCAAGGCAGCAGTACTTC
TRBV6-4	-	-	TRBJ1-2	CASSDSRVGYGYTF	TGTGCCAGCAGTGACTCGAGGGTGGGCTATGGCTACACCTTC
TRBV6-1	-	TRBD2	TRBJ2-7	CASTLSGLSYEQYF	TGTGCCAGCACCCTTAGCGGGCTCTCCTACGAGCAGTACTTC
TRBV11-2	many	TRBD2	TRBJ2-7	CASSWTRERGAEQYF	TGTGCCAGCAGCTGGACCAGGGAGCGGGGGGCCGAGCAGTACTTC
TRBV6-1	many	TRBD1	TRBJ2-7	CASSVWTGEYEQYF	TGTGCCAGCAGTGTTTGGACAGGGGAATACGAGCAGTACTTC
TRBV24-1	many	-	TRBJ2-2	CATSEGQVITGELFF	TGTGCCACCAGTGAGGGGCAGGTGATCACCGGGGAGCTGTTTTTT
TRBV27	-	-	TRBJ1-1	CASSLVPTPTLNTEAFF	TGTGCCAGCAGTTTAGTCCCTACCCCAACACTGAACACTGAAGCTTTCTTT
TRBV5-1	few	TRBD1	TRBJ2-7	CASSARQGILHEQYF	TGCGCCAGCAGCGCTCGACAGGGAATCCTCCACGAGCAGTACTTC
TRBV19	many	-	TRBJ2-7	CASSISTVTSYEQYF	TGTGCCAGTAGTATATCAACAGTTACCTCCTACGAGCAGTACTTC
TRBV5-1	many	-	TRBJ2-2	CASSFPGRRLDTGELFF	TGCGCCAGCAGCTTCCCGGGACGGAGGTTGGACACCGGGGAGCTGTTTTTT
TRBV2	many	-	TRBJ1-3	CASSEATLDPGNTIYF	TGTGCCAGCAGTGAAGCAACCCTGGACCCTGGAAACACCATATATTTT
TRBV11-2	few	-	TRBJ1-2	CASSSPGTSANYGYTF	TGTGCCAGCAGCTCTCCCGGGACATCCGCCAACTATGGCTACACCTTC
TRBV19	-	-	TRBJ1-5	CASTLYGDGGQPQHF	TGTGCCAGTACCCTATACGGGGACGGAGGGCAGCCCCAGCATTTT
TRBV10-3	many	-	TRBJ1-1	CAISGWGPRNLNTEAFF	TGTGCCATCAGTGGCTGGGGACCGAGGAATTTGAACACTGAAGCTTTCTTT
TRBV28	many	-	TRBJ2-5	CATSSRGAGRETQYF	TGTGCCACGTCGTCTCGGGGGGCCGGGAGAGAGACCCAGTACTTC
TRBV6-1	many	-	TRBJ1-5	CASSFRGDMFQPQHF	TGTGCCAGCAGCTTCCGGGGCGACATGTTTCAGCCCCAGCATTTT
TRBV20-1	many	-	TRBJ2-2	CSARRVTATNTGELFF	TGCAGTGCTAGAAGGGTGACAGCAACGAACACCGGGGAGCTGTTTTTT
TRBV9	few	-	TRBJ2-2	CASSPWGKNTGELFF	TGTGCCAGCAGCCCATGGGGTAAAAACACCGGGGAGCTGTTTTTT
TRBV7-2	many	-	TRBJ1-1	CASSLGGNPEAFF	TGTGCCAGCAGCTTAGGTGGGAACCCTGAAGCTTTCTTT
TRBV18	many	-	TRBJ2-5	CASSPPQPKETQYF	TGTGCCAGCTCACCACCGCAACCGAAGGAGACCCAGTACTTC
TRBV12-3/TRBV12-4	many	-	TRBJ2-2	CASSGGPGHLNTGELFF	TGTGCCAGCAGTGGAGGTCCGGGACACCTAAACACCGGGGAGCTGTTTTTT
TRBV5-1	many	TRBD1	TRBJ1-2	CASSQGTADGYTF	TGCGCCAGCAGCCAAGGGACAGCGGATGGCTACACCTTC
TRBV7-2	many	-	TRBJ1-2	CASSSTGHYGYTF	TGTGCCAGCAGCTCCACAGGCCACTATGGCTACACCTTC
TRBV12-3/TRBV12-4	many	TRBD1	TRBJ1-5	CASSKLGQGDQPQHF	TGTGCCAGCAGTAAACTCGGACAGGGGGATCAGCCCCAGCATTTT
TRBV6-5	many	-	TRBJ2-5	CASSYRAEETQYF	TGTGCCAGCAGTTACCGAGCTGAAGAGACCCAGTACTTC
TRBV10-2	many	TRBD2	TRBJ2-7	CASQTSAQYEQYF	TGCGCCTCCCAGACTAGCGCACAGTACGAGCAGTACTTC
TRBV4-1	many	-	TRBJ2-7	CASSPSRDDEQYF	TGCGCCAGCAGTCCGTCCCGGGACGACGAGCAGTACTTC
TRBV7-2	many	TRBD2	TRBJ2-4	CASRLAGGVAKNIQYF	TGTGCCAGCAGACTAGCGGGGGGTGTAGCCAAAAACATTCAGTACTTC
TRBV6-1	many	-	TRBJ1-1	CASSEPGRPNTEAFF	TGTGCCAGCAGTGAACCTGGGCGGCCGAACACTGAAGCTTTCTTT
TRBV2	few	TRBD2	TRBJ2-2	CARGAGANTGELFF	TGTGCCAGAGGGGCGGGGGCGAACACCGGGGAGCTGTTTTTT
TRBV5-1	many	TRBD2	TRBJ2-2	CASSSALAGGELFF	TGCGCCAGCAGCTCCGCACTAGCGGGCGGGGAGCTGTTTTTT
TRBV18	many	TRBD1	TRBJ2-2	CASRGQGSGELFF	TGTGCCAGCCGGGGACAGGGCTCCGGGGAGCTGTTTTTT
TRBV6-1	many	TRBD2	TRBJ2-5	CASSRTSGKEETQYF	TGTGCCAGCAGTCGTACTAGCGGGAAAGAAGAGACCCAGTACTTC
TRBV5-1	many	-	TRBJ2-7	CASSLAGTTSEQYF	TGCGCCAGCAGCTTGGCTGGGACGACTTCCGAGCAGTACTTC
TRBV24-1	many	-	TRBJ2-5	CATSDDRGNRETQYF	TGTGCCACCAGTGATGACCGGGGTAATCGCGAGACCCAGTACTTC
TRBV5-1	many	-	TRBJ1-5	CASSLDGAPNQPQHF	TGCGCCAGCAGCTTGGACGGCGCTCCTAATCAGCCCCAGCATTTT
TRBV12-3/TRBV12-4	many	TRBD1	TRBJ2-4	CASSSWTGEKAKNIQYF	TGTGCCAGCAGTTCCTGGACAGGGGAGAAGGCCAAAAACATTCAGTACTTC
TRBV24-1	many	-	TRBJ2-7	CATTEGSGTASYEQYF	TGTGCCACCACGGAGGGATCCGGGACAGCATCCTACGAGCAGTACTTC
TRBV6-1	-	TRBD2	TRBJ2-5	CASGRIAGDQETQYF	TGTGCCAGCGGAAGAATAGCGGGGGACCAAGAGACCCAGTACTTC
TRBV7-2	many	-	TRBJ2-7	CASSPGREYEQYF	TGTGCCAGCAGCCCGGGCCGAGAGTACGAGCAGTACTTC
TRBV6-1	-	TRBD1	TRBJ1-1	CASKGTANTEAFF	TGTGCCAGCAAGGGGACAGCTAACACTGAAGCTTTCTTT
TRBV13	many	TRBD2	TRBJ2-7	CASSLGGGAVYEQYF	TGTGCCAGCAGCTTGGGCGGGGGGGCCGTCTACGAGCAGTACTTC
TRBV27	many	-	TRBJ1-3	CASRVWESQRNTIYF	TGTGCCAGCAGGGTATGGGAGTCCCAAAGGAACACCATATATTTT
TRBV7-2	-	-	TRBJ2-5	CASSQGRILGETQYF	TGTGCCAGCAGCCAAGGAAGGATCCTCGGGGAGACCCAGTACTTC